The 4 T cell receptor beta chains presented below share a single source sample, sequenced in a study of blood T cell repertoires in COVID-19. TCRdb's table, derived via immunoSEQ multiplex PCR, lists solely in-frame clones and lacks some. This sample carries roughly 73,000 clones, about 88% of them seen once, and the ten largest clones take around 4.2%. The source material was peripheral blood. These TCRs come from a man between 65 and 79 years old with active COVID-19.

V and J are TRBV29-1 and TRBJ2-1; TRBD2 aligns across 8 bases. V shed 4 bases and J 0 bases; nucleotides not matched to a gene: 2. This CDR3 is 14 amino acids long. CDR1 SQVTM and CDR2 ANQGSEA come from the germline V gene. The chain's CDR3 is CSVGRGGSYNEQFF. The CDR3 nucleotides are TGCAGCGTTGGCCGGGGGGGCTCCTACAATGAGCAGTTCTTC.

The V call is TRBV5-5, the J call TRBJ2-3, with D possibly TRBD1 on 6 matching bases. The V gene's germline CDR1 is SGHKS and CDR2 YYEKEE (reference sequence). CDR3 length equals 14 residues. Between the trimmed V and J ends, which lost 4 bases and 4 bases, there was a span of 13 bases. The CDR3 protein is CASSPRGLADTQYF. The DNA of the CDR3 is TGTGCCAGCAGCCCCAGGGGTTTGGCAGATACGCAGTATTTT.

V and J are TRBV7-2 and TRBJ2-1, with 13 bases lining up with TRBD2. Trimming took 3 bases from V and 0 from J; bases not matched to a gene: 2. CDR3 length equals 17 residues. Germline lookup yields CDR1 SGHTA and CDR2 FQGNSA. The CDR3 DNA follows: TGTGCCAGCAGCTTGACTAGCGGGAGGCCCTCCTACAATGAGCAGTTCTTC. Amino acid sequence: CASSLTSGRPSYNEQFF.

V and J are TRBV5-1 and TRBJ2-6; possible D gene TRBD1, 6 bases. Trimming took 1 base from V and 1 from J, leaving 21 bases between them. The CDR3 spans 20 residues. From germline, CDR1 is SGHRS and CDR2 YFSETQ. CDR3 DNA: TGCGCCAGCAGCTTGTGGGGGCCCTGGGACCGGGCTTCTGGGGCCAACGTCCTGACTTTC. Its protein product is CASSLWGPWDRASGANVLTF.